A selection of T cell receptor beta chains follows, all from one sample in a study of post-analysis software for immune sequencing data. TCRdb reprocessed the PCR reads via MiXCR and lists one record per CDR3 protein. The data show a few hundred thousand distinct CDR3 sequences, roughly 45% seen once. The sample comprised blood. These receptors all come from a girl aged 10-17 years with multiple sclerosis. CDR3s include the opening cysteine and the closing phenylalanine or tryptophan. The order of the fields is clone size, V gene, CDR3 protein. Size values are once, few and many counts, or a class for expanded clones, and some rows have none.

>NA|TRBV24-1
CATSDPRQGAGSYGYTF
>NA|TRBV5-1
CASSHGEAYSGTGELFF
>few|TRBV15
CATSSGTSVDNEQFF
>NA|TRBV15
CATSTTGKYQETQYF
>NA|TRBV7-9
CASSWPGPTYNEQFF
>NA|TRBV10-3
CATQDNYEQYF
>NA|TRBV5-1
CASSFDASYEQYF
>NA|TRBV12-3/TRBV12-4
CASTTGRALQETQYF
>NA|TRBV7-2
CASSLEGGPRGNEQFF
>NA|TRBV10-3
CAITTDRAYTEAFF
>few|TRBV6-5
CASKHSNYGYTF
>many|TRBV20-1
CSARGLGNEQFF
>NA|TRBV7-2
CASSSKTVTYEQYF
>few|TRBV20-1
CSARGTGSSYNEQFF
>NA|TRBV4-3
CASSLQPGLAPYEQYF
>many|TRBV20-1
CSAREEEKGNQPQHF
>NA|TRBV12-3/TRBV12-4
CASSFRGVGIQYF
>NA|TRBV20-1
CSARVRPAAGEAFF
>few|TRBV20-1
CSATPGGSKNIQYF
>NA|TRBV10-2
CASSYLLEETRYF
>NA|TRBV29-1
CSVTNTEAFF
>NA|TRBV29-1
CSVEDLLAVSSYNEQYF
>few|TRBV13
CASSSAGPHRSTDTQYF
>many|TRBV20-1
CSARDLGTSGRAENEQFF
>NA|TRBV12-3/TRBV12-4
CASSPGRGEYSNQPQHF
>NA|TRBV20-1
CSAGTRTDTQYF
>few|TRBV7-2
CASSSEGTSGRPRYNEQFF
>NA|TRBV15
CATSRIWDRGATQYF
>few|TRBV5-1
CASSSQTEYEQYF
>few|TRBV7-2
CASSKRTGRYTDTQYF
>NA|TRBV6-5
CASSYSVRPNTEAFF
>NA|TRBV20-1
CSASDSYEQYF
>few|TRBV11-3
CASSLYLGTGRYEQYF
>NA|TRBV6-2/TRBV6-3
CASSYLTGSSGSLSGHEQYF
>NA|TRBV12-3/TRBV12-4
CASRGRRSNEQFF
>NA|TRBV7-9
CARPRSFSLAKNIQYF
>NA|TRBV5-1
CASSSGLGKNAYQETQYF
>many|TRBV6-4
CASSQTGGGGTDTQYF
>few|TRBV29-1
CSVEVERSYEQYF
>NA|TRBV6-5
CASSYSGTGGGGYTF
>NA|TRBV18
CASSPNRDETQYF
>few|TRBV14
CASSQSDSYNEQFF
>NA|TRBV10-3
CAIRQGLAVNNEQYF
>NA|TRBV12-5
CASGSGTGGEDTQYF
>NA|TRBV12-3/TRBV12-4
CASSSSGRSYEQFF
>few|TRBV29-1
CSSPVADYGYTF
>NA|TRBV7-9
CASSTTSGTLEQYF
>NA|TRBV6-6
CASSLPGQGFYEQYF
>NA|TRBV5-1
CASSLEGELNQPQHF
>few|TRBV28
CASSSGSGMDYNEQFF
>NA|TRBV9
CASSAIGRNLFGANVLTF
>NA|TRBV7-9
CASSLTGPTGYTF
>NA|TRBV7-2
CASGLWGSGETQYF
>once|TRBV4-2
CASSQSTGGYYGYTF